Listed below are T cell receptor beta chains from one sample, sequenced in a study of blood T cell repertoires in COVID-19. Clones were sequenced by immunoSEQ multiplex PCR, and TCRdb holds only the in-frame ones, with some missing. Of about 97,000 clones in the sample, 87% were seen once. The source material was peripheral blood. The receptors shown here come from a man aged 50-60 years with active COVID-19. Both conserved end residues are part of each CDR3. A D gene is named only where the DNA matches it firmly. The size field is filled for only some rows; it gives once, few, many or a size class.

>TRBD1|TRBV7-3|NA|TRBJ2-1
CASSPTGGPYNEQFF
>TRBD1|TRBV19|NA|TRBJ2-7
CASSPTGVNEQYF
>NA|TRBV11-1|NA|TRBJ2-5
CASSDLGTQYF
>TRBD1|TRBV24-1|NA|TRBJ2-2
CATSEEGTGGYGELFF
>NA|TRBV7-9|few|TRBJ2-5
CASSRRETPETQYF
>TRBD1|TRBV24-1|NA|TRBJ2-1
CATSEGQSSYNEQFF
>TRBD1|TRBV6-6|NA|TRBJ2-3
CASLRGGPSDTQYF
>TRBD2|TRBV7-2|NA|TRBJ2-2
CASSFATSGGAGELFF
>TRBD2|TRBV19|NA|TRBJ2-3
CASSIRSGDPTDTQYF
>TRBD2|TRBV11-3|NA|TRBJ2-1
CASSILAGSEQFF
>NA|TRBV5-1|NA|TRBJ2-7
CATAPSPFSYEQYF
>NA|TRBV5-5|NA|TRBJ1-5
CASSLGSVRRLNQPQHF
>TRBD2|TRBV19|NA|TRBJ2-4
CASSPGPGTSGGRDIQYF
>TRBD1|TRBV18|NA|TRBJ1-2
CASSPGTGLLYGYTF
>NA|TRBV7-9|NA|TRBJ2-3
CASSPRTDTQYF
>NA|TRBV15|NA|TRBJ2-3
CATSFGFRDTQYF
>NA|TRBV12-5|NA|TRBJ1-3
CASGSLQGNTIYF
>NA|TRBV5-6|NA|TRBJ1-6
CASSARRDSPLHF
>NA|TRBV13|NA|TRBJ1-6
CASSFFLVGDSPLHF
>NA|TRBV5-4|NA|TRBJ2-2
CASSRTTGPWELFF
>TRBD1|TRBV6-5|NA|TRBJ1-1
CASRTTGGTEAFF
>TRBD1|TRBV9|once|TRBJ2-3
CASSVSDRAGDTQYF
>NA|TRBV7-9|once|TRBJ1-1
CASSLGGAMNTEAFF
>TRBD1|TRBV4-2|once|TRBJ2-2
CASSQVTGAGELFF
>NA|TRBV19|NA|TRBJ2-7
CASSRAAHSYEQYF
>NA|TRBV5-6|NA|TRBJ2-5
CASSSLGQETQYF
>NA|TRBV3-1/TRBV3-2|NA|TRBJ2-3
CASSRPGSRGRDTQYF
>NA|TRBV9|NA|TRBJ1-6
CASSPNPDYYNSPLHF
>TRBD2|TRBV7-2|NA|TRBJ2-1
CASSLGSGAGGAYNEQFF
>NA|TRBV7-6|few|TRBJ1-3
CASSPLGDYSGNTIYF
>NA|TRBV23-1|NA|TRBJ2-4
CASSLPRPKNIQYF